Below are 27 T cell receptor beta chains sequenced from a single sample in a study of post-analysis software for immune sequencing data (dated by TCRdb to between 2014 and 2017). Paper-wide results and their limitations: Significantly higher frequencies in patients than in controls were found for roughly 5 TRBV segments, including TRBV5-6, TRBV5-1 and TRBV20-1.

Library preparation was by PCR. Sequencing took place on an Illumina HiSeq 2500. To reduce PCR and sequencing biases, unique molecular identifiers were built into the TCR beta cDNA libraries. The raw public reads went through TCRdb reprocessing: fastp at Q25, MiXCR clone calling, in-frame beta chains kept. Merged by CDR3 protein, the rows form single entries marked with the most common genes and DNA. The sample table holds 350,000 to 450,000 distinct CDR3 sequences, of which less than 40% were seen once. The ten largest clones represent roughly an eighth of the sample. The antigens for these receptors are not known. The sample consisted of blood. The receptors derive from a girl aged 5-17 years with multiple sclerosis.

The chain has TRBV7-3 and TRBJ2-6; maybe TRBD1 (5 bases). V lost 4 bases to trimming and J lost 2 bases, with 18 bases between them. This CDR3 spans 18 amino acids. Germline CDR1 SGHTA, CDR2 FQGTGA. In nucleotides, the CDR3 is TGTGCCAGCAGCTACCCCCCCGGACAAACCCCTGGGGCCAACGTCCTGACTTTC. Translation: CASSYPPGQTPGANVLTF.

A few counts support this clonotype. This chain uses TRBV12-3 or TRBV12-4 with TRBJ1-2, with D maybe TRBD1 (6 bases). Between the trimmed V and J ends, which lost 7 bases and 6 bases, there was a span of 21 bases. The CDR3 is 15 amino acids. The CDR3 region is CASTPWRGAGNGYTF. DNA for the CDR3: TGTGCCAGCACCCCATGGAGGGGGGCTGGGAATGGCTACACCTTC.

The V call is TRBV6-5, the J call TRBJ2-1; TRBD2 aligns across 11 bases. Germline V CDR1 and CDR2: MNHEY, SVGAGI. Trimming removed 0 bases from V and 0 bases from J; junction bases left unmatched: 10. CDR3 size: 20 residues. The CDR3 DNA sequence: TGTGCCAGCAGTTACTCGATAGCTATAGCGGGGGGGAGCTCCTACAATGAGCAGTTCTTC. Its protein product is CASSYSIAIAGGSSYNEQFF.

The chain has TRBV7-9 and TRBJ2-7; D perhaps matches TRBD2 (6 bases). The CDR3 has 13 amino acids. V was clipped by 2 bases and J by 7 bases, with 12 bases between them. Germline assignment: CDR1 SEHNR and CDR2 FQNEAQ (reference sequence). The CDR3 spells CASSLSVGGEQYF. The CDR3 nucleotides read TGTGCCAGCAGCTTATCCGTGGGGGGAGAGCAGTACTTC.

This clonotype was seen more than once but under ten times. V gene TRBV5-1 combines with J gene TRBJ2-1; the D gene is possibly TRBD2 (6 bases). The CDR3 sequence is 14 residues long. Looked up from germline, CDR1 is SGHRS and CDR2 is YFSETQ. V lost 1 base, J lost 9 bases, and 14 bases lay in between. CDR3 residues: CASSLSASEGEQFF. The CDR3, as DNA: TGCGCCAGCAGCTTGAGCGCTAGCGAGGGTGAGCAGTTCTTC.

This clonotype has just a few counts. V usage is TRBV6-5 and J usage is TRBJ2-7, with 7 bases matching TRBD1. The CDR3 covers 15 residues. Trimming took 4 bases from V and 6 from J; bases not matched to a gene: 12. Per the germline V gene, CDR1 is MNHEY and CDR2 is SVGAGI. CDR3 bases: TGTGCCAGCAGTTCTCCGAGGGGGCGCACGGGCGAGCAGTACTTC. It translates to CASSSPRGRTGEQYF.

Notes on this clonotype: The junction departs from the called germline gene at one end, perhaps through a read error. The V gene is TRBV4-1, the J gene TRBJ2-7, with D tentatively TRBD2 (5 bases). This CDR3 region has 15 residues. Germline CDR1 MGHRA, CDR2 YSYEKL. As DNA, the CDR3 is TGCGCCAGCAGCCAATGGGCGGGTGCTACCTACAAGCAGTACTTC. Residues: CASSQWAGATYKQYF.

This chain links TRBV11-2 with TRBJ2-6; D might be TRBD2 (6 bases). Deletions cut 4 bases from V and 0 bases from J, with 25 bases between. Germline lookup yields CDR1 SGHAT and CDR2 FQNNGV. This CDR3 contains 21 residues. CDR3 amino acids: CASSSDYTLGFLGSGANVLTF. CDR3 coding DNA: TGTGCCAGCAGCTCGGACTACACGTTGGGCTTCCTTGGCTCTGGGGCCAACGTCCTGACTTTC.

The chain is built from TRBV19 and TRBJ2-1, with TRBD1 matching over 9 bases. V was clipped by 7 bases and J by 9 bases; unmatched bases: 13. This CDR3 has 15 residues. Germline V gives CDR1 LNHDA, CDR2 SQIVND (reference sequence). CDR3 in DNA: TGTGCCAGTATCCCCGGGGGACAGGGAACCACTGAGCAGTTCTTC. Translating gives CASIPGGQGTTEQFF.

This clonotype was counted a few times. This sequence joins TRBV6-6 and TRBJ2-7, with D tentatively TRBD1 (5 bases). Germline V gives CDR1 MNHNY, CDR2 SVGAGI (reference sequence). The CDR3 runs 14 residues. Trimming removed 0 bases at V and 2 bases at J, with 8 bases between. CDR3 sequence reads: CASSYSQGAYEQYF. DNA of the CDR3: TGTGCCAGCAGTTACTCGCAAGGGGCCTACGAGCAGTACTTC.

Only a few counts were recorded for this clonotype. The V call is TRBV5-1, the J call TRBJ2-1; D might be TRBD1 (6 bases). CDR1 is SGHRS, CDR2 YFSETQ, per germline. V lost 0 bases and J lost 8, with 15 bases in between. The length of the CDR3 is 15 residues. CDR3 sequence (DNA): TGCGCCAGCAGCTTGGAAGATACAGGGTACGATGAGCAGTTCTTC. Its translation: CASSLEDTGYDEQFF.

This clonotype was seen only a few times. The chain carries TRBV10-3 and TRBJ2-7, with TRBD2 identical over 11 bases. The ends lost 0 bases at V and 0 bases at J; junction bases unmatched: 4. CDR3 size: 17 residues. Germline assignment: CDR1 ENHRY and CDR2 SYGVKD. The CDR3 DNA reads TGTGCCATCAGTGAGTCGAAGGGACTAGCGGCCTCCTACGAGCAGTACTTC. It codes for CAISESKGLAASYEQYF.

CDR3 in DNA: TGCAGTGCTAGAGATATCGGCAGTGGAGTAACCTACGAGCAGTACTTC. Translating gives CSARDIGSGVTYEQYF. This chain uses TRBV20-1 with TRBJ2-7; no firm D call. Per germline, CDR1 DFQATT and CDR2 SNEGSKA (reference sequence). The CDR3 is 16 residues long. V lost 0 bases and J lost 2, with 17 bases in between.

This clonotype occurred a few times. The chain carries TRBV12-3 or TRBV12-4 and TRBJ2-1; the match to TRBD1 covers 7 bases. Trimming cost V 3 bases and J 7 bases; bases outside gene matches: 12. This CDR3 region has 16 residues. The CDR3: CASSFRLTDRRNEQFF. CDR3 bases: TGTGCCAGCAGTTTCCGACTTACGGACAGGCGGAATGAGCAGTTCTTC.

The chain recombines TRBV6-5 with TRBJ2-7; 8 bases agree with TRBD2. The DNA end is more similar to TRBJ2-5, so the J call may be wrong. The CDR3 length is 15 residues. Germline loops: CDR1 MNHEY, CDR2 SVGAGI. The CDR3 sequence is CASSYSGLDRQTQYF. The CDR3, as DNA: TGTGCCAGCAGTTACTCGGGACTAGATCGGCAGACCCAGTACTTC.

V is TRBV9 and J is TRBJ2-2; TRBD1 or TRBD2 may be the D gene (5 bases each). Germline CDR1 SGDLS, CDR2 YYNGEE. The length of the CDR3 is 15 residues. V was shortened by 0 bases and J by 0 bases, with 6 bases between the two germline ends. In nucleotides, the CDR3 is TGTGCCAGCAGCGTAGGAGGGGCGAACACCGGGGAGCTGTTTTTT. This gives the protein CASSVGGANTGELFF. Full variable domain (rest looked up from reference TRBV9 and TRBJ2-2): DSGVTQTPKHLITATGQRVTLRCSPRSGDLSVYWYQQSLDQGLQFLIQYYNGEERAKGNILERFSAQQFPDLHSELNLSSLELGDSALYFCASSVGGANTGELFFGEGSRLTVL.

The V call is TRBV4-1, the J call TRBJ2-6; D gene uncertain. Deletions cut 4 bases from V and 1 base from J, with 8 bases between. Germline assignment: CDR1 MGHRA and CDR2 YSYEKL. The CDR3 is 15 amino acids. In DNA form, the CDR3 reads TGCGCCAGCAGCCCTTTTCTTTCTGGGGCCAACGTCCTGACTTTC. Translating gives CASSPFLSGANVLTF.

The table lists this clonotype with a few counts. The rearrangement links TRBV20-1 to TRBJ2-7; 11 positions agree with TRBD2. The CDR3 loop spans 13 amino acids. Germline CDR1 DFQATT, CDR2 SNEGSKA (reference sequence). The ends lost 3 bases at V and 2 bases at J; junction bases unmatched: 0. The CDR3, as DNA: TGCAGTGCTAGGGGACTAGCGGCCTACGAGCAGTACTTC. It codes for CSARGLAAYEQYF.

The sample holds many counts of this clonotype. This sequence joins TRBV12-3 or TRBV12-4 and TRBJ1-2; D gene ambiguous. Deletions cut 8 bases from V and 0 bases from J, with 7 bases between. This CDR3 is 12 amino acids long. CDR3 sequence: CASGGANYGYTF. In DNA, the CDR3 is TGTGCCAGCGGAGGAGCTAACTATGGCTACACCTTC.

This clonotype was found a few times. The rearrangement joins TRBV7-9 to TRBJ2-4; D gene unclear. The J call may be wrong; the DNA end is better matched by TRBJ2-7. Germline assignment: CDR1 SEHNR and CDR2 FQNEAQ (reference sequence). The CDR3 spans 12 residues. This CDR3 is CASSPKAYEQYF. CDR3 sequence (DNA): TGTGCCAGCAGCCCGAAAGCCTACGAGCAGTACTTC.

This clonotype was picked up a small number of times. The chain couples TRBV7-2 to TRBJ1-1, with D possibly TRBD1 on 6 matching bases. The V gene lost 5 bases and the J gene lost 1 base, with 17 bases spanning the gap. Germline lookup yields CDR1 SGHTA and CDR2 FQGNSA. This CDR3 has 16 amino acids. The CDR3, as DNA: TGTGCCAGCAGCCCAGCGGGCGGGGGCGCGAACACTGAAGCTTTCTTT. Its protein product is CASSPAGGGANTEAFF.

The V gene is TRBV27, the J gene TRBJ2-7, with 7 bases aligning to TRBD1. The J segment lost 3 bases and the V segment lost 1 base, leaving 6 bases of the junction unmatched. CDR3 length: 15 residues. Germline V gene lookup returns CDR1 MNHEY and CDR2 SMNVEV (reference sequence). The CDR3 here is CASSLWTGQNYEQYF. As DNA, the CDR3 is TGTGCCAGCAGTTTATGGACGGGACAGAACTACGAGCAGTACTTC.

The chain is built from TRBV30 and TRBJ1-1; D remains ambiguous. There are 12 residues in the CDR3. Trimming stripped 4 bases from V and 1 base from J, with 7 bases between. Germline V lookup: CDR1 GTSNPN, CDR2 SVGIG (reference sequence). CDR3 DNA: TGTGCCTGGACACCTCAGAACACTGAAGCTTTCTTT. Its translation is CAWTPQNTEAFF.

The J gene is TRBJ1-5, the V gene TRBV5-5; maybe TRBD1 (5 bases). Germline CDR1 reads SGHKS; CDR2 reads YYEKEE (reference sequence). The V end was cut by 4 bases, the J end by 0 bases, with 8 bases between. This CDR3 contains 14 residues. CDR3 sequence reads: CASSPDSSNQPQHF. The CDR3 coding sequence is TGTGCCAGCAGCCCAGACAGTAGCAATCAGCCCCAGCATTTT.

The chain combines TRBV29-1 with TRBJ2-7, with no clear D. Germline V gives CDR1 SQVTM, CDR2 ANQGSEA. V lost 4 bases and J 1 base, leaving 11 bases between the germline ends. The CDR3 is made up of 13 amino acids. The CDR3 here is CSVVGSQSYEQYF. The CDR3 nucleotides read TGCAGCGTTGTTGGTAGCCAATCCTACGAGCAGTACTTC.

This chain connects TRBV5-1 to TRBJ1-6; D call uncertain. Germline loops: CDR1 SGHRS, CDR2 YFSETQ. CDR3 length: 13 residues. The V end was cut by 5 bases, the J end by 11 bases, with 14 bases between. Here the CDR3 DNA reads TGCGCCAGCAGAGGTAATGGGGATCCACCCCTCCACTTT. It encodes CASRGNGDPPLHF.

This clonotype was observed a handful of times. The chain carries TRBV6-5 and TRBJ2-1; 7 nucleotides agree with TRBD1. There are 13 residues in the CDR3. CDR1 MNHEY and CDR2 SVGAGI come from the germline V gene. J was trimmed by 13 bases and V by 6 bases; bases with no gene match: 12. The CDR3 DNA reads as TGTGCCAGCAGCAGGGACAGAGGGGAGACCCAGTTCTTC. It is translated as CASSRDRGETQFF.